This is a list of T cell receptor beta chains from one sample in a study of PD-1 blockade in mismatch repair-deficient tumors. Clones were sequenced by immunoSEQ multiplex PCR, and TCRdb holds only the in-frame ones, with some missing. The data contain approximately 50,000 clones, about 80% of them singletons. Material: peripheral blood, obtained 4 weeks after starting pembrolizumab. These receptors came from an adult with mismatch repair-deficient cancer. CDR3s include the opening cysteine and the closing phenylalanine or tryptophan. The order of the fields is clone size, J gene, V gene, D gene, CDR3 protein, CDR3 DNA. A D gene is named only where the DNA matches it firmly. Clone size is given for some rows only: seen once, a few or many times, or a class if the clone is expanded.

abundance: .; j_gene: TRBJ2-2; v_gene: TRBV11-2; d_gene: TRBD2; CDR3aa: CASSSTSDPTTGELFF; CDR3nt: TGTGCCAGCAGCTCCACTAGCGACCCGACCACCGGGGAGCTGTTTTTT
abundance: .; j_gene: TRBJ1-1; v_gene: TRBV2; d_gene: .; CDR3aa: CASIQQVYDTEAFF; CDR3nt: TGTGCCAGCATTCAACAGGTTTATGACACTGAAGCTTTCTTT
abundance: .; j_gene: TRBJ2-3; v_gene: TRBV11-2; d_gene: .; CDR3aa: CASLRVASTDTQYF; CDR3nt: TGTGCCAGCCTACGGGTAGCTAGCACAGATACGCAGTATTTT
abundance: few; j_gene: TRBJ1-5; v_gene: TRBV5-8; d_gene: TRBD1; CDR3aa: CASSRQGRRNQPQHF; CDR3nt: TGTGCCAGCAGCCGACAGGGGAGACGCAATCAGCCCCAGCATTTT
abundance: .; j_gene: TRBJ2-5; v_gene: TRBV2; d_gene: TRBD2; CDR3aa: CASSGSGSRSETQYF; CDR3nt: TGTGCCAGCAGTGGTAGCGGGAGTAGGTCAGAGACCCAGTACTTC
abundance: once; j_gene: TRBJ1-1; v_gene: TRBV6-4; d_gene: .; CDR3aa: CASRATANTEAFF; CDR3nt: TGTGCCAGCAGGGCTACAGCAAACACTGAAGCTTTCTTT
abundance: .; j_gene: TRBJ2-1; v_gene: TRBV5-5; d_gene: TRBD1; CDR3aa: CASSLGQHHNEQFF; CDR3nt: TGTGCCAGCAGCCTGGGACAGCACCACAATGAGCAGTTCTTC
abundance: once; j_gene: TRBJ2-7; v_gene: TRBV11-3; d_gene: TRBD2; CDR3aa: CASSLAGRYEQYF; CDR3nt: TGTGCTAGCAGCCTAGCGGGACGCTACGAGCAGTACTTC
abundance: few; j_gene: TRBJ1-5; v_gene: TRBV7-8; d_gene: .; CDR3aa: CASSLAGENQPQHF; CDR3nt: TGTGCCAGCAGCTTAGCTGGGGAGAATCAGCCCCAGCATTTT
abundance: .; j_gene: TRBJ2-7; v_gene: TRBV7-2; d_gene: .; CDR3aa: CASSWAGAAEQYF; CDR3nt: TGTGCCAGCAGCTGGGCGGGGGCCGCCGAGCAGTACTTC
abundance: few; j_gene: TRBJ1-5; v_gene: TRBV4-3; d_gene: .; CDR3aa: CASSQDFQLNQPQHF; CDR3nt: TGCGCCAGCAGCCAAGATTTCCAGCTCAATCAGCCCCAGCATTTT
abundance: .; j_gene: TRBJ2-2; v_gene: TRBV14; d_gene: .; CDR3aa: CASSHGNTGELFF; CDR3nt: TGTGCCAGCAGCCACGGAAACACCGGGGAGCTGTTTTTT
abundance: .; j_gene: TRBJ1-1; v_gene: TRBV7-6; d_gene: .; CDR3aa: CASSPLLGRAFF; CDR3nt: TGTGCCAGCAGCCCCTTACTGGGTAGAGCTTTCTTT
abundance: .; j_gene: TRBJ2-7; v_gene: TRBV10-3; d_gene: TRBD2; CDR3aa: CAIKLASGNSYEQYF; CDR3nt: TGTGCCATCAAGCTGGCTAGCGGGAACTCCTACGAGCAGTACTTC
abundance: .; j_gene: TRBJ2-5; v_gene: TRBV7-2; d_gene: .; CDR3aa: CASSATDSFWETQYF; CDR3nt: TGTGCCAGCAGCGCCACCGACTCTTTCTGGGAGACCCAGTACTTC
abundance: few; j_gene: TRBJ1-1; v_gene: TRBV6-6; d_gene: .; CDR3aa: CASRTGTVNTEAFF; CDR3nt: TGTGCCAGCAGAACCGGGACGGTGAACACTGAAGCTTTCTTT
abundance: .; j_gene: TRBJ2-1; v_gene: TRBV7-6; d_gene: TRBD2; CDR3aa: CASSPGTSGYSYNEQFF; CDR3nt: TGTGCCAGCAGCCCCGGGACTAGCGGGTACTCCTACAATGAGCAGTTCTTC
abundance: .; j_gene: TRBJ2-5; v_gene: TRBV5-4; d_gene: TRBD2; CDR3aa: CASSQQLAGDLFAETQYF; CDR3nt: TGTGCCAGCAGCCAACAACTAGCGGGAGACCTGTTCGCCGAGACCCAGTACTTC
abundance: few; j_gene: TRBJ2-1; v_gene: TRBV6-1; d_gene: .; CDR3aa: CASSSGNEQFF; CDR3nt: TGTGCCAGCAGTAGCGGGAATGAGCAGTTCTTC
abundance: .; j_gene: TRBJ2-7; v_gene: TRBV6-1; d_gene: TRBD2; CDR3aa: CASRTSEDYEQYF; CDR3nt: TGTGCCAGTAGGACTAGCGAGGACTACGAGCAGTACTTC
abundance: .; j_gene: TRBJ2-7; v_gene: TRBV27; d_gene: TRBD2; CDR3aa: CASSFSGNPYEQYF; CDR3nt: TGTGCCAGCAGTTTTAGCGGGAACCCCTACGAGCAGTACTTC
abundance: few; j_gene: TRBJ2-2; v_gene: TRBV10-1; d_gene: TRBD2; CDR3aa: CASSEGGRDTGELFF; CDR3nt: TGCGCCAGCAGTGAGGGCGGGAGGGACACCGGGGAGCTGTTTTTT